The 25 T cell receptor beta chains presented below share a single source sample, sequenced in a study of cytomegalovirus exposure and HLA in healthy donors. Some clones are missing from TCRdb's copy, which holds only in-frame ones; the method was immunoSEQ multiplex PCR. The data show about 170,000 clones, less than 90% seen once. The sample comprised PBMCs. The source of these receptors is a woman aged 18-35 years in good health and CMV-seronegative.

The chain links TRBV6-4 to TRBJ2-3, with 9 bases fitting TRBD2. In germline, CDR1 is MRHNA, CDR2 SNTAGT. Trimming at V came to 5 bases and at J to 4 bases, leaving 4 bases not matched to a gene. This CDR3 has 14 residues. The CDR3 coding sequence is TGTGCCAGCAGTCCTGTAGCGGGAGCAGATACGCAGTATTTT. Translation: CASSPVAGADTQYF.

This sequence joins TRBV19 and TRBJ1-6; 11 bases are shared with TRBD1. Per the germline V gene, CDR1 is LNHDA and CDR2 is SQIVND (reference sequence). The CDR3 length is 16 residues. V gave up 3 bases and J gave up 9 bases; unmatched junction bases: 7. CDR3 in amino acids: CASSIRDRGEGSPLHF. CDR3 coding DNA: TGTGCCAGTAGTATCCGGGACAGGGGGGAAGGTTCACCCCTCCACTTT. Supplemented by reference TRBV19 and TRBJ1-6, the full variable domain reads DGGITQSPKYLFRKEGQNVTLSCEQNLNHDAMYWYRQDPGQGLRLIYYSQIVNDFQKGDIAEGYSVSREKKESFPLTVTSAQKNPTAFYLCASSIRDRGEGSPLHFGNGTRLTVT.

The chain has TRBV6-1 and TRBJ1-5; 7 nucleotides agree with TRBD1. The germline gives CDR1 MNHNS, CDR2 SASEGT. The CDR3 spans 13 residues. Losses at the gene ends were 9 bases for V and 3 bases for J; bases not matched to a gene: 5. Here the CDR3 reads CASMGQNNQPQHF. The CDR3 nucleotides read TGTGCCAGTATGGGACAGAACAATCAGCCCCAGCATTTT.

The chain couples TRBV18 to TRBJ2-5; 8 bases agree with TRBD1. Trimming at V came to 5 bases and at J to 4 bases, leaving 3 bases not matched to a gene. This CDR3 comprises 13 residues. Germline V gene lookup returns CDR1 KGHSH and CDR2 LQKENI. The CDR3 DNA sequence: TGTGCCAGCTCAGCAGGACAGGGAGAGACCCAGTACTTC. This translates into CASSAGQGETQYF.

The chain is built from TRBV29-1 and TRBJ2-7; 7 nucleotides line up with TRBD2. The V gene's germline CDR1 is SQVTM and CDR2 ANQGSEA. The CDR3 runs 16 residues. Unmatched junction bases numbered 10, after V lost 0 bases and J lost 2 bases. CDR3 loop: CSVEDRGKAGTYEQYF. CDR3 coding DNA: TGCAGCGTTGAAGATCGTGGGAAAGCGGGGACCTACGAGCAGTACTTC.

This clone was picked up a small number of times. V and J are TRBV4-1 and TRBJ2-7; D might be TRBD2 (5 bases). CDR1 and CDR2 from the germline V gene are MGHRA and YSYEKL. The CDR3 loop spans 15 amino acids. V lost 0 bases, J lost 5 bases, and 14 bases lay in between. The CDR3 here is CASSQETTSGHEQYF. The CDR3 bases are TGCGCCAGCAGCCAAGAGACTACGAGTGGCCACGAGCAGTACTTC.

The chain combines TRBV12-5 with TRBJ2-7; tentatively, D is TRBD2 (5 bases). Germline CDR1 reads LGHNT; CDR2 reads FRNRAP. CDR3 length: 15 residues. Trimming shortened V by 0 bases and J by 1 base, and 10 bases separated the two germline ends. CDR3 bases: TGTGCTAGTGGTTTGGTAAGAGGGTTTTCCTACGAGCAGTACTTC. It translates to CASGLVRGFSYEQYF.

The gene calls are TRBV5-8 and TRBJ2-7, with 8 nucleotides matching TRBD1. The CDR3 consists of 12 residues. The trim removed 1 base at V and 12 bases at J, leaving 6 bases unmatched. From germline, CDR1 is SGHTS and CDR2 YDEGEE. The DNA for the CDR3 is TGTGCCAGCAGCTTGACTTCAGGGGGCGGGTACTTC. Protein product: CASSLTSGGGYF.

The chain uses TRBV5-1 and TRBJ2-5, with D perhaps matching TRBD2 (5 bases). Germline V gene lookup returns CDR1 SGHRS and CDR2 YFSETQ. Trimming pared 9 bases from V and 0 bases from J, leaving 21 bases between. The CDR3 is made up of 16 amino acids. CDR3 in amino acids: CATGTGTERYQETQYF. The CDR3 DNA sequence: TGCGCCACCGGCACGGGAACCGAGCGATACCAAGAGACCCAGTACTTC. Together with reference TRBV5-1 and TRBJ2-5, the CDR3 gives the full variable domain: KAGVTQTPRYLIKTRGQQVTLSCSPISGHRSVSWYQQTPGQGLQFLFEYFSETQRNKGNFPGRFSGRQFSNSRSEMNVSTLELGDSALYLCATGTGTERYQETQYFGPGTRLLVL.

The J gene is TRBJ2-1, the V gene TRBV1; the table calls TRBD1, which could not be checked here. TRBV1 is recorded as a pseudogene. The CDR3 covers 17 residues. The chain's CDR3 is CTSGFLVQACTYNEQFF. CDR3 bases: TGCACCAGCGGCTTCCTCGTTCAGGCGTGCACCTACAATGAGCAGTTCTTC.

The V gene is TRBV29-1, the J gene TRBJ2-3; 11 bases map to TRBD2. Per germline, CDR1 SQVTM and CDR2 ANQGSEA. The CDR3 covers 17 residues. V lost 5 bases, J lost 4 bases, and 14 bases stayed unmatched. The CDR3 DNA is TGCAGCGTTCCGCGGCCTAGCGGGGGGAAGGGGGCAGATACGCAGTATTTT. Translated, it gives CSVPRPSGGKGADTQYF.

This CDR3 is CASSARQGPYNEQFF. As DNA, the CDR3 is TGCGCCAGCAGCGCCCGACAGGGTCCCTACAATGAGCAGTTCTTC. The V and J genes are TRBV4-3 and TRBJ2-1, with 7 bases identical to TRBD1. Germline loops: CDR1 LGHNA, CDR2 YSLEER. The CDR3 is 15 amino acids. Trimming removed 5 bases from V and 2 bases from J; junction bases left unmatched: 6.

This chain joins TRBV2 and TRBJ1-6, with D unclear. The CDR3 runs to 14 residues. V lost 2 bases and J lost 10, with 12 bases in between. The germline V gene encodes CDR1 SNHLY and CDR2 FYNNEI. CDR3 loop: CASSERPGISPLHF. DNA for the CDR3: TGTGCCAGCAGTGAACGGCCGGGGATCTCACCCCTCCACTTT.

In nucleotides, the CDR3 is TGTGCCAGCAGCTTATACCCTCTCCGGTACTACGAGCAGTACTTC. Its protein product is CASSLYPLRYYEQYF. The chain links TRBV7-2 to TRBJ2-7; D ambiguous. Germline assignment: CDR1 SGHTA and CDR2 FQGNSA. Trimming left V 2 bases short and J 3 bases short, with 14 bases between. The CDR3 contains 15 residues.

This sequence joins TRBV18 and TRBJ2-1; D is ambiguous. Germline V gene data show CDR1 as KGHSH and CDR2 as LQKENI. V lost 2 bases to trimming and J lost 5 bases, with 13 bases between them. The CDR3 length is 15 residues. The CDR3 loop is CASSPSRFGDNEQFF. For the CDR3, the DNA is TGTGCCAGCTCACCAAGCCGGTTCGGAGACAATGAGCAGTTCTTC.

The CDR3: CASSDTNRNQPQHF. DNA for the CDR3: TGTGCCAGCAGTGATACAAACAGAAATCAGCCCCAGCATTTT. The chain couples TRBV2 to TRBJ1-5; D unresolved. V was clipped by 3 bases and J by 4 bases, with 10 bases between them. This CDR3 has 14 amino acids. The germline CDR1 and CDR2 sequences are SNHLY and FYNNEI.

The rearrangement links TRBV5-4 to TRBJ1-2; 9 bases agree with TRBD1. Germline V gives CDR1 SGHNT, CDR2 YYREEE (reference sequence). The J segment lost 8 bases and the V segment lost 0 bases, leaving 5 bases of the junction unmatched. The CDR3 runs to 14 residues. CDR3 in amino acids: CASSLERTGEGYTF. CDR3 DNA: TGTGCCAGCAGCTTGGAAAGGACAGGGGAGGGCTACACCTTC.

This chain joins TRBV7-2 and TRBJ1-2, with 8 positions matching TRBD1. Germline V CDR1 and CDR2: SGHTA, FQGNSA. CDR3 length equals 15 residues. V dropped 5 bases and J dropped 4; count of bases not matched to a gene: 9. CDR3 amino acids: CASSARQGAGYGYTF. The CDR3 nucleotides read TGTGCCAGCAGCGCCCGGCAGGGGGCAGGCTATGGCTACACCTTC.

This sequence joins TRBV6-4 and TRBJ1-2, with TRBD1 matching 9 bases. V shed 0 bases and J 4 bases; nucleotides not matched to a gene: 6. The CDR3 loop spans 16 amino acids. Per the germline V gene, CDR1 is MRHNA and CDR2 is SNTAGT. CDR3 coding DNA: TGTGCCAGCAGTGACTCGTTCCGGGACAGGGTCTATGGCTACACCTTC. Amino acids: CASSDSFRDRVYGYTF.

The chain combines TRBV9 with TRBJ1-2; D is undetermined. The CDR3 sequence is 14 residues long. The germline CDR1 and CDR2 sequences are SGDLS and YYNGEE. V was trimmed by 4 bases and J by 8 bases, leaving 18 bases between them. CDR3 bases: TGTGCCAGCAGCCCCGGGATGTCTCCCGGGGGCTACACCTTC. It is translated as CASSPGMSPGGYTF.

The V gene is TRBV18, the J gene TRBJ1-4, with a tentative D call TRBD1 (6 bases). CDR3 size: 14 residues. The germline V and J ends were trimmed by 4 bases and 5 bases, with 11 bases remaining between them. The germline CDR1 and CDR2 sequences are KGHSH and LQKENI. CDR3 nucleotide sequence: TGTGCCAGCTCACGGGGGCATGGGAATGAAAAACTGTTTTTT. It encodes CASSRGHGNEKLFF.

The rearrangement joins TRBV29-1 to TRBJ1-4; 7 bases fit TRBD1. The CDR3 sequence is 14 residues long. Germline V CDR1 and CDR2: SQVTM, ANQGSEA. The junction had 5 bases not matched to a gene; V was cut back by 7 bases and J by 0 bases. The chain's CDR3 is CSATGAATNEKLFF. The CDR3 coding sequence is TGCAGCGCAACAGGGGCGGCAACTAATGAAAAACTGTTTTTT.

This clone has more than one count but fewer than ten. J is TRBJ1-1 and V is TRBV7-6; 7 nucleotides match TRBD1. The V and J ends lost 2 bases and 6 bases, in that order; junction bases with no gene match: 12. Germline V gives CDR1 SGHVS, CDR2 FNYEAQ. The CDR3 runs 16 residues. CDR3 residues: CASSLNQGQGDAEAFF. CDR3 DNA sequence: TGTGCCAGCAGCTTAAATCAAGGCCAGGGGGACGCTGAAGCTTTCTTT.

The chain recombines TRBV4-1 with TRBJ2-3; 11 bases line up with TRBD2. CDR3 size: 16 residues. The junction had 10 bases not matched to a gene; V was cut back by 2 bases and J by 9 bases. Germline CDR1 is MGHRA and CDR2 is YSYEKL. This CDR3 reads CASSQFSGTSGPTQYF. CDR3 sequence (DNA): TGCGCCAGCAGCCAATTCTCCGGGACTAGCGGACCCACGCAGTATTTT.

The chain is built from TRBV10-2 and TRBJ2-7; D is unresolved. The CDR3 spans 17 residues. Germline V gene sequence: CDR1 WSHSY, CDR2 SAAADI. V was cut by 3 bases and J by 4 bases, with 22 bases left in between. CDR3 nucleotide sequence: TGCGCCAGCAGTGATGGCCCTCGAGTGAGGCGGAATTACGAGCAGTACTTC. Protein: CASSDGPRVRRNYEQYF.